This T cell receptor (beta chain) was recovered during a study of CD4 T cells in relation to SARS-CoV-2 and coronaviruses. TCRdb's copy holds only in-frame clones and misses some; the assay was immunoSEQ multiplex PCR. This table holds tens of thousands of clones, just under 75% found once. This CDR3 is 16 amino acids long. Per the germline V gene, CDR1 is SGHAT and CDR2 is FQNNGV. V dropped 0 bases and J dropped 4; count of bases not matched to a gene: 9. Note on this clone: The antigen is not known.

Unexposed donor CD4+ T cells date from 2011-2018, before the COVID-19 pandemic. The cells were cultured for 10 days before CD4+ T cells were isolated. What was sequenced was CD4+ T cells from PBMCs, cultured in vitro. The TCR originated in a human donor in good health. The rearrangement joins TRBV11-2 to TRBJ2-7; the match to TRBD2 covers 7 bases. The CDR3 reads CASSLDQAGEVYEQYF. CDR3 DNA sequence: TGTGCCAGCAGCTTAGATCAGGCGGGAGAGGTTTACGAGCAGTACTTC.